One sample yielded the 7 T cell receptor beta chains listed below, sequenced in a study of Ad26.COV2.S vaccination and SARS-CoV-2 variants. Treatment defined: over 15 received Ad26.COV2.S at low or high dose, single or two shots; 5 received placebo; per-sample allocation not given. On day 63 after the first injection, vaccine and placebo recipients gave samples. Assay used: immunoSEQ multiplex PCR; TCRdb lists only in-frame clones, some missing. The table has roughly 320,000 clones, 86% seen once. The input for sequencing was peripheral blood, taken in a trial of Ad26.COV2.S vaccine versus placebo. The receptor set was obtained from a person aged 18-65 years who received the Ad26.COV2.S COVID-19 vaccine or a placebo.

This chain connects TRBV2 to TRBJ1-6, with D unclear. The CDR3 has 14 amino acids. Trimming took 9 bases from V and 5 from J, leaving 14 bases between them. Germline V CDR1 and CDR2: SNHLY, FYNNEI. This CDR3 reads CASKPDGDNSPLHF. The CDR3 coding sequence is TGTGCCAGTAAACCGGACGGTGATAATTCACCCCTCCACTTT.

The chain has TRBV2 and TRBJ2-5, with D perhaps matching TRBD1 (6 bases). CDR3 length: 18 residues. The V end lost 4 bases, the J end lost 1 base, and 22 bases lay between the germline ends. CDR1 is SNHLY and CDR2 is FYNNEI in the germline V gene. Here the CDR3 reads CASSGHVVSWGLQETQYF. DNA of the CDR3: TGTGCCAGCAGTGGGCATGTCGTATCTTGGGGGCTCCAAGAGACCCAGTACTTC.

CDR3 sequence (DNA): TGTGCCAGCTCAGATACAGGGGGTCGGGATCAGCCCCAGCATTTT. This codes for CASSDTGGRDQPQHF. V gene TRBV18 combines with J gene TRBJ1-5, with 8 bases lining up with TRBD1. The CDR3 has 15 residues. Germline values: CDR1 KGHSH, CDR2 LQKENI. Trimming removed 5 bases from V and 5 bases from J; junction bases left unmatched: 8.

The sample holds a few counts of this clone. Written as DNA, the CDR3 is TGCGCCAGCAGCTGGTCAGGATCCGTGAACACCGGGGAGCTGTTTTTT. Protein sequence: CASSWSGSVNTGELFF. The chain links TRBV5-1 to TRBJ2-2; the D is unclear. The V end lost 3 bases, the J end lost 1 base, and 13 bases lay between the germline ends. The length of the CDR3 is 16 residues. Germline CDR1 SGHRS, CDR2 YFSETQ.

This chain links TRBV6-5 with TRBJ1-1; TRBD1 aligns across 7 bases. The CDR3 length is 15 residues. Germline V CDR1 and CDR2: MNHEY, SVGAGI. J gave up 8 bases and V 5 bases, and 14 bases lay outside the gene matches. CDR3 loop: CASSPVQGPVSEAFF. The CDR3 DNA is TGTGCCAGCAGTCCAGTACAGGGGCCGGTTTCGGAAGCTTTCTTT.

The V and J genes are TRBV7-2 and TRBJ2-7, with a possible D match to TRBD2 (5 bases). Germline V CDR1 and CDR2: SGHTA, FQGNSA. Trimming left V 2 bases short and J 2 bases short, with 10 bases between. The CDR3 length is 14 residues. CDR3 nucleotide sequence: TGTGCCAGCAGCTTAATTACGGGGACCTACGAGCAGTACTTC. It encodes CASSLITGTYEQYF.

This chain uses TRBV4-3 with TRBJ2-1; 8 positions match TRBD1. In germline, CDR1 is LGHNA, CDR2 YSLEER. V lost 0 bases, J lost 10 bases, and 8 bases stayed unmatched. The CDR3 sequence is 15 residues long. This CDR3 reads CASSQDQNRGEEQFF. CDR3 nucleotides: TGCGCCAGCAGCCAAGACCAAAACAGGGGGGAAGAGCAGTTCTTC.